This is a list of T cell receptor beta chains from one sample in a study of cytomegalovirus exposure and HLA in healthy donors. Libraries were prepared by immunoSEQ multiplex PCR; TCRdb keeps only in-frame clonotypes and omits some of them. In the table there are 110,000 or so clones, 70% to 90% of which are singletons. Sequences were obtained from PBMCs. All receptors derive from a woman in her late teens or twenties in good health and CMV-seronegative. Both conserved end residues are part of each CDR3. Fields, in order: CDR3 DNA, CDR3 protein, clone size, D gene, J gene, V gene. A D gene is named only where the DNA matches it firmly. Where a row states a size, it is once, few, many or the class of an expanded clone; other rows omit it.

CDR3 DNA: TGTGCCAGCAGCTTAGCGCGGCTCGATAGCAATCAGCCCCAGCATTTT; CDR3 protein: CASSLARLDSNQPQHF; clone size: once; D gene: -; J gene: TRBJ1-5; V gene: TRBV7-9
CDR3 DNA: TGTGCCAGCAGCGTAGTTGGTGCGGGACAGGGAAGAGTTACGCAGTATTTT; CDR3 protein: CASSVVGAGQGRVTQYF; clone size: -; D gene: TRBD1; J gene: TRBJ2-3; V gene: TRBV9
CDR3 DNA: TGTGCCAGCAGCCCTCAAACCGGGGGCGGGGGCGTGGCAGATACGCAGTATTTT; CDR3 protein: CASSPQTGGGGVADTQYF; clone size: -; D gene: -; J gene: TRBJ2-3; V gene: TRBV9
CDR3 DNA: TGTGCCAGCTGGGGGGGCGAGGCCCAGTACTTC; CDR3 protein: CASWGGEAQYF; clone size: -; D gene: -; J gene: TRBJ2-5; V gene: TRBV27
CDR3 DNA: TGTGCCTGGTCGGACAGTGGCTACGAGCAGTACTTC; CDR3 protein: CAWSDSGYEQYF; clone size: -; D gene: -; J gene: TRBJ2-7; V gene: TRBV30
CDR3 DNA: TGTGCCAGCATGAGGGGGGGGACTAATGAAAAACTGTTTTTT; CDR3 protein: CASMRGGTNEKLFF; clone size: -; D gene: -; J gene: TRBJ1-4; V gene: TRBV25-1
CDR3 DNA: TGTGCCAGCAGGGTTTCCAGCGGGGGCTCAAACACCGGGGAGCTGTTTTTT; CDR3 protein: CASRVSSGGSNTGELFF; clone size: -; D gene: TRBD2; J gene: TRBJ2-2; V gene: TRBV2
CDR3 DNA: TGTGCCAGCAGTGAAACAGCTAACTATGGCTACACCTTC; CDR3 protein: CASSETANYGYTF; clone size: -; D gene: -; J gene: TRBJ1-2; V gene: TRBV2
CDR3 DNA: TGTGCCAGCAGCCTGAGCACGGGGGAGTCCGAGACCCAGTACTTC; CDR3 protein: CASSLSTGESETQYF; clone size: -; D gene: -; J gene: TRBJ2-5; V gene: TRBV11-2
CDR3 DNA: TGTGCCAGCAGCATCCGGGACACTAGCGGCCCGGTGGGAGATACGCAGTATTTT; CDR3 protein: CASSIRDTSGPVGDTQYF; clone size: -; D gene: TRBD2; J gene: TRBJ2-3; V gene: TRBV27
CDR3 DNA: TGTGCCAGCAGCGCCCAGGGGTCCGCCCTCATCACCGGGGAGCTGTTTTTT; CDR3 protein: CASSAQGSALITGELFF; clone size: -; D gene: -; J gene: TRBJ2-2; V gene: TRBV9
CDR3 DNA: TGCGCCAGCAGTCCCTGGGAGGGGGTGAAGACAACTAATGAAAAACTGTTTTTT; CDR3 protein: CASSPWEGVKTTNEKLFF; clone size: -; D gene: -; J gene: TRBJ1-4; V gene: TRBV23-1
CDR3 DNA: TGTGCCTGGAGTGTAGGGGGTCCCTACGAGCAGTACTTC; CDR3 protein: CAWSVGGPYEQYF; clone size: -; D gene: -; J gene: TRBJ2-7; V gene: TRBV30
CDR3 DNA: TGTGCCAGCAGTGTAGGGCGGGCGTCCTACAATGAGCAGTTCTTC; CDR3 protein: CASSVGRASYNEQFF; clone size: -; D gene: -; J gene: TRBJ2-1; V gene: TRBV2
CDR3 DNA: TGTGCCAGCAGATACCACATGAACACTGAAGCTTTCTTT; CDR3 protein: CASRYHMNTEAFF; clone size: -; D gene: -; J gene: TRBJ1-1; V gene: TRBV27
CDR3 DNA: TGTGCCAGCCGGCCGGTAGGGGGTTCTGGAAACACCATATATTTT; CDR3 protein: CASRPVGGSGNTIYF; clone size: -; D gene: -; J gene: TRBJ1-3; V gene: TRBV27
CDR3 DNA: TGTGCCAGCAGCCTCCAGGAGGGAAACTATGGCTACACCTTC; CDR3 protein: CASSLQEGNYGYTF; clone size: few; D gene: -; J gene: TRBJ1-2; V gene: TRBV13
CDR3 DNA: TGTGCCAGACCAGACAGGAAGAACTACGAGCAGTACTTC; CDR3 protein: CARPDRKNYEQYF; clone size: -; D gene: -; J gene: TRBJ2-7; V gene: TRBV6-1
CDR3 DNA: TGCAGCGCTAAGACAGGGCTTGAGGACACCGGGGAGCTGTTTTTT; CDR3 protein: CSAKTGLEDTGELFF; clone size: many; D gene: TRBD1; J gene: TRBJ2-2; V gene: TRBV29-1
CDR3 DNA: TGTGCCAGCAGTCCTATACAGGGGGGGAGCACTGAAGCTTTCTTT; CDR3 protein: CASSPIQGGSTEAFF; clone size: -; D gene: TRBD1; J gene: TRBJ1-1; V gene: TRBV27
CDR3 DNA: TGTGCCAGCTTAACCACACAGGGCCCCTACGAGCAGTACTTC; CDR3 protein: CASLTTQGPYEQYF; clone size: -; D gene: -; J gene: TRBJ2-7; V gene: TRBV18
CDR3 DNA: TGTGCCAGCAGTCCGTCTGGGACAGGGGGATCACCCCTCCACTTT; CDR3 protein: CASSPSGTGGSPLHF; clone size: -; D gene: TRBD1; J gene: TRBJ1-6; V gene: TRBV6-5
CDR3 DNA: TGCAGCGCTTTCAGGTCCCATATATATTTT; CDR3 protein: CSAFRSHIYF; clone size: -; D gene: -; J gene: TRBJ2-3; V gene: TRBV29-1
CDR3 DNA: TGCGCCAGCAGCCAAGACCAGGGGCTAAATTCACCCCTCCACTTT; CDR3 protein: CASSQDQGLNSPLHF; clone size: -; D gene: -; J gene: TRBJ1-6; V gene: TRBV4-1